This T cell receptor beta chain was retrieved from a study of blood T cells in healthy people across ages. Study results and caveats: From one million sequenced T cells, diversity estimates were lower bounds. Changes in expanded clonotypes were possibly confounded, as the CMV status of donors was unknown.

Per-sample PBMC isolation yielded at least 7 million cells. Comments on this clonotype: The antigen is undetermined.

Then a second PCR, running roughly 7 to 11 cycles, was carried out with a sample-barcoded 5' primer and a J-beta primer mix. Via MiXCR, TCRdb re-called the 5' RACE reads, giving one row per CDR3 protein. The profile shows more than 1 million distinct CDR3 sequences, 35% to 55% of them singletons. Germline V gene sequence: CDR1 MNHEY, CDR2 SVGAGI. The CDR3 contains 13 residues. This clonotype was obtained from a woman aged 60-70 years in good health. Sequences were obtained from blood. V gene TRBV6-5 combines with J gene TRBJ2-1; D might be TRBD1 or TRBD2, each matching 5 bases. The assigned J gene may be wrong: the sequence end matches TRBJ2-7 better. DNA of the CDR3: TGTGCCAGCAGTTGCTCGGGGCCCTACGAGCAGTACTTC. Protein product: CASSCSGPYEQYF.